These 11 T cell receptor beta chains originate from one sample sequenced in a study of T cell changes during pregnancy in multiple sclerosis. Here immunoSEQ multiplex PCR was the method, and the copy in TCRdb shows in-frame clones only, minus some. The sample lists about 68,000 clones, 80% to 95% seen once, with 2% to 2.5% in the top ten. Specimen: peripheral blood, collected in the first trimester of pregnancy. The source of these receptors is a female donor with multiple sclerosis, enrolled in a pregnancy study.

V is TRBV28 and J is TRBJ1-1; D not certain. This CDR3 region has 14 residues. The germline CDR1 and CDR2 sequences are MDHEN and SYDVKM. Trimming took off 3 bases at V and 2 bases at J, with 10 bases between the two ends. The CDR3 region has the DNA TGTGCCAGCAGTTTCCTCGGGGTCAACACTGAAGCTTTCTTT. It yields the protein CASSFLGVNTEAFF.

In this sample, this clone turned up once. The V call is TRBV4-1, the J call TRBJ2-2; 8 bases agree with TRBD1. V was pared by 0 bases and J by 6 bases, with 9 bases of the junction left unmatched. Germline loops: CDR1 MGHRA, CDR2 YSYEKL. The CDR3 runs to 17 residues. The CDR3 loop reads CASSQDPQGAGPGELFF. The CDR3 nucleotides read TGCGCCAGCAGCCAAGATCCCCAGGGGGCGGGGCCCGGGGAGCTGTTTTTT.

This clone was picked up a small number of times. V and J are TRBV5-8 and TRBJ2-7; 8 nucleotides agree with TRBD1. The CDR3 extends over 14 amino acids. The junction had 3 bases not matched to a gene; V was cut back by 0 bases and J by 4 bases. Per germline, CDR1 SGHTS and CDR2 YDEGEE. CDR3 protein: CASSLAGGGYEQYF. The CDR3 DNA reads TGTGCCAGCAGCTTGGCAGGGGGCGGTTACGAGCAGTACTTC.

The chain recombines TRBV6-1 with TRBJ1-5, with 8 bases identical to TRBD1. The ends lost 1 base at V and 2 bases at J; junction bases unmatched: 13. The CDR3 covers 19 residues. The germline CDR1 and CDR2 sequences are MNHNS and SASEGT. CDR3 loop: CASSEGWGQATLGNQPQHF. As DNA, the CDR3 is TGTGCCAGCAGTGAAGGGTGGGGACAGGCCACCCTGGGCAATCAGCCCCAGCATTTT.

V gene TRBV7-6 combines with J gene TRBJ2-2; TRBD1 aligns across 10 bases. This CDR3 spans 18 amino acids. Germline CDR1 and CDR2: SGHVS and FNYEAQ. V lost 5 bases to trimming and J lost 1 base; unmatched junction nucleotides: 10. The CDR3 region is CASSQGQGTLLNTGELFF. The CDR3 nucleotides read TGTGCCAGCAGCCAGGGACAGGGGACTCTACTGAACACCGGGGAGCTGTTTTTT. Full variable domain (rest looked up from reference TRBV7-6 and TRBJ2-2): GAGVSQSPRYKVTKRGQDVALRCDPISGHVSLYWYRQALGQGPEFLTYFNYEAQQDKSGLPNDRFSAERPEGSISTLTIQRTEQRDSAMYRCASSQGQGTLLNTGELFFGEGSRLTVL.

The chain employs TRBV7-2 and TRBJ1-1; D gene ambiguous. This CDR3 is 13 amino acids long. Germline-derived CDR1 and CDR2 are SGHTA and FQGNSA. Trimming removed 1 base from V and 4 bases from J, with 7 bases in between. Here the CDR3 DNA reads TGTGCCAGCAGCTTAGGGGCAGGCACTGAAGCTTTCTTT. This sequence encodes CASSLGAGTEAFF. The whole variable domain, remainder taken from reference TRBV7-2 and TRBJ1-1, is GAGVSQSPSNKVTEKGKDVELRCDPISGHTALYWYRQSLGQGLEFLIYFQGNSAPDKSGLPSDRFSAERTGGSVSTLTIQRTQQEDSAVYLCASSLGAGTEAFFGQGTRLTVV.

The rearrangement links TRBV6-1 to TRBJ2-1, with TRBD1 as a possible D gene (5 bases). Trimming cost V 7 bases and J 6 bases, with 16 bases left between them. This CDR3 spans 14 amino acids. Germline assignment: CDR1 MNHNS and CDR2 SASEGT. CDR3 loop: CASTQQGASNEQFF. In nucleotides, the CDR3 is TGTGCCAGCACCCAGCAGGGCGCCTCCAATGAGCAGTTCTTC.

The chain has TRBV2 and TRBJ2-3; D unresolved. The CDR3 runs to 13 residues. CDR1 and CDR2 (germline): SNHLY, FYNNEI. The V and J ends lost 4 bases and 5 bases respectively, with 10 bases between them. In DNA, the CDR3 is TGTGCCAGCAGTGTTCGCCGGTTAGATACGCAGTATTTT. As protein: CASSVRRLDTQYF.

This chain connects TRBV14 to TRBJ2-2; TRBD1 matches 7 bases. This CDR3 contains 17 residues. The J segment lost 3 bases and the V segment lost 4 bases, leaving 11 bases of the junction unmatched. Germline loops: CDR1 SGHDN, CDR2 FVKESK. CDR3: CASSPSRDSRYTGELFF. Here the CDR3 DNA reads TGTGCCAGCAGCCCAAGCCGGGACAGCAGATACACCGGGGAGCTGTTTTTT.

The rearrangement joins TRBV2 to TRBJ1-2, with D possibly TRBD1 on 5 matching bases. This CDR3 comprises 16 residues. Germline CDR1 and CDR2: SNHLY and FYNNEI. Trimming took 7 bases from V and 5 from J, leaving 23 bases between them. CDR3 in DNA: TGTGCCAGCATTCCATTGGTGTGGGGGGAAGAGTATGGCTACACCTTC. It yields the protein CASIPLVWGEEYGYTF.

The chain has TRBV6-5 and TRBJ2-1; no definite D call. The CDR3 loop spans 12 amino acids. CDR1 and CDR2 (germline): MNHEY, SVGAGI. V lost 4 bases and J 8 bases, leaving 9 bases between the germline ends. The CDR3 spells CASSSIAYEQFF. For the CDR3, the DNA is TGTGCCAGCAGTTCAATAGCCTATGAGCAGTTCTTC.